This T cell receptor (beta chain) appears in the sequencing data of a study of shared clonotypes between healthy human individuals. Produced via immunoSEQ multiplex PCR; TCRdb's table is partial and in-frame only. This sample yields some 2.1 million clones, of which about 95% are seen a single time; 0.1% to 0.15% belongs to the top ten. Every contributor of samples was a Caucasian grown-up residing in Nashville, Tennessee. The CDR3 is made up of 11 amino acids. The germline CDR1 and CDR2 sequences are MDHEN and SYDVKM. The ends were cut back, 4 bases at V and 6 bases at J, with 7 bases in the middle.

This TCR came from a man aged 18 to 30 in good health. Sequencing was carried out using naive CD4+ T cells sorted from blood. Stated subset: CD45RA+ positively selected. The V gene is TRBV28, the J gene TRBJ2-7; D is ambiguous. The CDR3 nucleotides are TGTGCCAGCAGTTCCTCCAGCGAGCAGTACTTC. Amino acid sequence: CASSSSSEQYF.